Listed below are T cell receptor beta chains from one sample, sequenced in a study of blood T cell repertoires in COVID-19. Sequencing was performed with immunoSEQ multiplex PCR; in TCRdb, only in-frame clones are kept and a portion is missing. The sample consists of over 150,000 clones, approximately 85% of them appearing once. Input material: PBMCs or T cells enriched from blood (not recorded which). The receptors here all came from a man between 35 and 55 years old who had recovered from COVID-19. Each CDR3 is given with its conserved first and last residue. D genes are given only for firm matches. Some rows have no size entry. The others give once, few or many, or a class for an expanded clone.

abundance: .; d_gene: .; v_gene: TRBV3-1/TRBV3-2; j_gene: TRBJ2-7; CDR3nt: TGTGCCAGCAGCCAAGCTAGTATCCCCTACGAGCAGTACTTC; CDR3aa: CASSQASIPYEQYF
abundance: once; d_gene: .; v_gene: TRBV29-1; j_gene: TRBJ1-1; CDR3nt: TGCAGCGTTGGATATCGAACACCGAACACTGAAGCTTTCTTT; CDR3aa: CSVGYRTPNTEAFF
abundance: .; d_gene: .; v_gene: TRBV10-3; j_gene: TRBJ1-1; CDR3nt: TGTGCCATCAGTGAGTCAACCGCCGGAGAAGACACTGAAGCTTTCTTT; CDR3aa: CAISESTAGEDTEAFF
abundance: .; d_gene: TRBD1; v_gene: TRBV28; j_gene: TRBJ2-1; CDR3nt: TGTGCCAGCAGAACCCCAAGACAGGGGGGGGATGAGCAGTTCTTC; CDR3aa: CASRTPRQGGDEQFF
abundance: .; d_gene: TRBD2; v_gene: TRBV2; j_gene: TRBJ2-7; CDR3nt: TGTGCCAGCAGTGCACTAGCGGGAGGGCCCAACGAGCAGTACTTC; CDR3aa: CASSALAGGPNEQYF
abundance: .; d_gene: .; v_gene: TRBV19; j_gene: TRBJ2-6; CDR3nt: TGTGCCAGTAGTATGAACTCCGGGACAACCAACGTCCTGACTTTC; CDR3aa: CASSMNSGTTNVLTF
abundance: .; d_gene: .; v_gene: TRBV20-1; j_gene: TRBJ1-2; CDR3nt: TGCAGTGCTAGGGGGCCCTATGGCTACACCTTC; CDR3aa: CSARGPYGYTF
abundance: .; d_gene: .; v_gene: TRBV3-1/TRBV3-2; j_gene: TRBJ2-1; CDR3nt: TGTGCCAGCAGCCGTCGCGGTAGCAATGAGCAGTTCTTC; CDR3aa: CASSRRGSNEQFF
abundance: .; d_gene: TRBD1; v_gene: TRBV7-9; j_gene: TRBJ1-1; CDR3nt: TGTGCCAGCAGCTTAGTCGGGACAGGGGAAACTGAAGCTTTCTTT; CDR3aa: CASSLVGTGETEAFF
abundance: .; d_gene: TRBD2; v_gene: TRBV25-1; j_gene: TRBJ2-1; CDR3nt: TGTGCCAGCAGCCTCGGGAGGACCTACAATGAGCAGTTCTTC; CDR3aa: CASSLGRTYNEQFF
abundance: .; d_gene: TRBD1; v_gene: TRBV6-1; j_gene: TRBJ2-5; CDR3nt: TGTGCCAGCAGTGCCCAGCCAGGGACAGGGAGGAACCAAGAGACCCAGTACTTC; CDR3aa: CASSAQPGTGRNQETQYF
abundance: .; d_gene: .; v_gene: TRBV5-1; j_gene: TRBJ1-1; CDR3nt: TGCGCCAGCAGTAACGTCGTGTCAGACACTGAAGCTTTCTTT; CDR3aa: CASSNVVSDTEAFF
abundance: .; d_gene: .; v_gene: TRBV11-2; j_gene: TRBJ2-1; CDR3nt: TGTGCCAGCAGCTTTACTAGGAATGAGCAGTTCTTC; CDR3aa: CASSFTRNEQFF
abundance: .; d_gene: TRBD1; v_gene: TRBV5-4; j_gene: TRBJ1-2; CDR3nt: TGTGCCAGCAGGGGACAGGGAGCCTTGAGCTACACCTTC; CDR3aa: CASRGQGALSYTF
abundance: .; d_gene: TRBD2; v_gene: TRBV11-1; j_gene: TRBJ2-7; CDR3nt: TGTGCCAGCAGCTTAGCTGGGACTAGCAACGAGCAGTACTTC; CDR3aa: CASSLAGTSNEQYF
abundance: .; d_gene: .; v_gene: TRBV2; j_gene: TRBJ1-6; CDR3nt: TGTGCCAGCACCCAGGGCCGGTCACCCCTCCACTTT; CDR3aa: CASTQGRSPLHF
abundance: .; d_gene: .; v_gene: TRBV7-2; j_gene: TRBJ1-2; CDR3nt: TGTGCCAGCAGCTTAATAAGCCCTAACTATGGCTACACCTTC; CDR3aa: CASSLISPNYGYTF
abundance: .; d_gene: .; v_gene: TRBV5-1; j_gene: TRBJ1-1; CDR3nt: TGCGCCAGCAGCTTGGTCGGGGAAGGGGGCACTGAAGCTTTCTTT; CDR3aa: CASSLVGEGGTEAFF
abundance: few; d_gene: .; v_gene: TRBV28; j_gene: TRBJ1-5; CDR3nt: TGTGCCAGCAGTCAGGATCAGCCCCAGCATTTT; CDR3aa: CASSQDQPQHF
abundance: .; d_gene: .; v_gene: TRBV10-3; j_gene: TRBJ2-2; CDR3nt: TGTGCCATCAGTGAGCCTCCCTTAGGAGTAACGTTAACCGGGGAGCTGTTTTTT; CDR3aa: CAISEPPLGVTLTGELFF
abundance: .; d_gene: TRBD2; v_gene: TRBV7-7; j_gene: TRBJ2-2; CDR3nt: TGTGCTAGCAGCTCAACTAGCGGGGGCACCGGGGAGCTGTTTTTT; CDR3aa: CASSSTSGGTGELFF
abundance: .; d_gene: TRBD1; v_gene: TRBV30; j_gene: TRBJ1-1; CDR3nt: TGTGCCTGGGGGGACAGGGAAGCTTTCTTT; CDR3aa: CAWGDREAFF
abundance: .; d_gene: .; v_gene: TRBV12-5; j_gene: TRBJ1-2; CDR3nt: TGTGCTAGTGGTTTGGACCCGGAGGATGGCTACACCTTC; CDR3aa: CASGLDPEDGYTF
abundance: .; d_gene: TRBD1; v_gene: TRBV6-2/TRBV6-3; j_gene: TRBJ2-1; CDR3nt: TGTGCCAGCAGTTACCCCCGGAGTAGGACAGGCTCCTACAATGAGCAGTTCTTC; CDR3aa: CASSYPRSRTGSYNEQFF
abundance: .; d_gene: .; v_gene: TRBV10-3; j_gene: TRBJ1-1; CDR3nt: TGTGCCGCCAGGAGGTCTCTGGTTCTGGGCACTGAAGCTTTCTTT; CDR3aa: CAARRSLVLGTEAFF
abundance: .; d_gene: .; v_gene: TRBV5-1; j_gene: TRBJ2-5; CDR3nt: TGCGCCAGCAGCTTGGGCGGGACCGGCCAAGAGACCCAGTACTTC; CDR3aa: CASSLGGTGQETQYF
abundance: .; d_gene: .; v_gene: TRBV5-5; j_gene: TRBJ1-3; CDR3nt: TGTGCCAGCCAAGTCGGGGGGGCTGGAAACACCATATATTTT; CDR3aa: CASQVGGAGNTIYF
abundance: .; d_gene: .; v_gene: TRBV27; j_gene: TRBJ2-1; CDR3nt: TGTGCCAGCAGCCCCGGGTGGAATGGTGAGCAGTTCTTC; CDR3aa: CASSPGWNGEQFF
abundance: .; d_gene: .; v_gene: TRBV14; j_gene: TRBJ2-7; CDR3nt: TGTGCCAGCAGCCAAGGAACGGCAGGGACTGAGCAGTACTTC; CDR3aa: CASSQGTAGTEQYF
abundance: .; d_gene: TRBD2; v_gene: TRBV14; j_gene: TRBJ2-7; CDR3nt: TGTGCCAGCAGCCTTAGACTAGCGGGCCTCTCCTACGAGCAGTACTTC; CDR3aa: CASSLRLAGLSYEQYF
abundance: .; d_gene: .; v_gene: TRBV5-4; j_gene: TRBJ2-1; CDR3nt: TGTGCCAGCAGCTCTGAGGCCTTATACAATGAGCAGTTCTTC; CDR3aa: CASSSEALYNEQFF
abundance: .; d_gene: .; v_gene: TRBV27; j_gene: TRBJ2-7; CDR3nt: TGTGCCAGCAGTTTACAAGGGGCACATACCTCCTACGAGCAGTACTTC; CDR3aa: CASSLQGAHTSYEQYF
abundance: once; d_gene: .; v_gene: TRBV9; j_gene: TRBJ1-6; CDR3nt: TGTGCCAGCAGCGTAGGAGGGGAGGGTTCACCCCTCCACTTT; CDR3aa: CASSVGGEGSPLHF
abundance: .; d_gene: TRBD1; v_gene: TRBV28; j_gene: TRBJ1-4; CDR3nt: TGTGCCAGCAGTACTCCAACAGGGGAAGGGGAAAAACTGTTTTTT; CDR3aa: CASSTPTGEGEKLFF
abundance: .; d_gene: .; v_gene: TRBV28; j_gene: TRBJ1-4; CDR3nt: TGTGCCAGCAGTACTGACAGACGAAAACTGTTTTTT; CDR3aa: CASSTDRRKLFF
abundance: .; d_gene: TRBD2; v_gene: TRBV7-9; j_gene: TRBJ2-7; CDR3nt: TGTGCCAGCGGCCGGGGGGACGGATCACGACGAGGCTCCTACGAGCAGTACTTC; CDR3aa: CASGRGDGSRRGSYEQYF
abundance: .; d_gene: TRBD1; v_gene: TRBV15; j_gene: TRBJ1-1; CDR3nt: TGTGCCACCAGCAGAGATCCTTTAGTTTTGGGACAGGGAAACACTGAAGCTTTCTTT; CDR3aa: CATSRDPLVLGQGNTEAFF
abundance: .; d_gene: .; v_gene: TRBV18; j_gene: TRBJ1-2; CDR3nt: TGTGCCAGCTCACCGAATGTTGGGGGGGCCAACTATGGCTACACCTTC; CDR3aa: CASSPNVGGANYGYTF
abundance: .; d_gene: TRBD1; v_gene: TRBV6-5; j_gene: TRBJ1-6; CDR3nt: TGTGCCAGCGTCCAGGGGGATTCACCCCTCCACTTT; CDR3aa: CASVQGDSPLHF
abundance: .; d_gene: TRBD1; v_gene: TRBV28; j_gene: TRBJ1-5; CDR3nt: TGTGCCAGCATGGGACAGGGGTGGGTCGGCAATCAGCCCCAGCATTTT; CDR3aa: CASMGQGWVGNQPQHF
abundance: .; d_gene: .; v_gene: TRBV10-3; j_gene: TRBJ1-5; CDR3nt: TGTGCCATCAGTGGGGGGGTTGGACAGCCCCAGCATTTT; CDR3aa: CAISGGVGQPQHF
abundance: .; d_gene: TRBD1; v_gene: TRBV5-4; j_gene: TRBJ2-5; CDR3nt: TGTGCCAGCAGTTCGGGACAGGGCCGGCTGGGGGAGACCCAGTACTTC; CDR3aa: CASSSGQGRLGETQYF
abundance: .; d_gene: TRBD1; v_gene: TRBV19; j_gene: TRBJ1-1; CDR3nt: TGTGCCAGTAGTATAGGACAGGGTGTCGCTGAAGCTTTCTTT; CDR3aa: CASSIGQGVAEAFF
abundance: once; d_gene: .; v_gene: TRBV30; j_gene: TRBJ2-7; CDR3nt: TGTGCCTGGAGCCAGGGGGGAGATATCTACGAGCAGTACTTC; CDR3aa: CAWSQGGDIYEQYF
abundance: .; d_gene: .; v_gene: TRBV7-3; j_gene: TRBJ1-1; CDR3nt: TGTGCCAGCAGCCCCTCACCGAGCGATCAAGCTTTCTTT; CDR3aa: CASSPSPSDQAFF
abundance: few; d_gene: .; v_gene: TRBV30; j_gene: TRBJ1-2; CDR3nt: TGTGCCTGGAGTGTAACTGGGCCCCTCTATGGCTACACCTTC; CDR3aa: CAWSVTGPLYGYTF
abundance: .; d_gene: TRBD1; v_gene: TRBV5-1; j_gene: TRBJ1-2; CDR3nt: TGCGCCAGCAGCCAAGGACAGGGGACCAGCGGCTACACCTTC; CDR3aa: CASSQGQGTSGYTF
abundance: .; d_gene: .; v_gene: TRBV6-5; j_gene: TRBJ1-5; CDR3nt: TGTGCCAGCAGCCTTCAGGGGCTTAGCAATCAGCCCCAGCATTTT; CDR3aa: CASSLQGLSNQPQHF
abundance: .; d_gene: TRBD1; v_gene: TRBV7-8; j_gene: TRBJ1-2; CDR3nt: TGTGCCAGCAGCGCCCAATCGGACAGGGAGGGATACACCTTC; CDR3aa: CASSAQSDREGYTF
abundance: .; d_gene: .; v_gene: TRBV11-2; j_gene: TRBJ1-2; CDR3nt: TGTGCCAGCAGCTCCAGACAGGCCCCCTATGGCTACACCTTC; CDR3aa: CASSSRQAPYGYTF
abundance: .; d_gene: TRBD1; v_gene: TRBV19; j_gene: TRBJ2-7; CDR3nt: TGTGCCAGTAGGGGGACAGGCACATACGAGCAGTACTTC; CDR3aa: CASRGTGTYEQYF
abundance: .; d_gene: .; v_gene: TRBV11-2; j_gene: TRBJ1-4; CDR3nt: TGTGCCAGCAGCAGGGGTAATGAAAAACTGTTTTTT; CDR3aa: CASSRGNEKLFF
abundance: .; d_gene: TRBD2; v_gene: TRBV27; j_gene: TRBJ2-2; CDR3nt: TGTGCCAGCAGTCCCCCCTACATACTAGCGGGAGGGCGAGACACCGGGGAGCTGTTTTTT; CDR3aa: CASSPPYILAGGRDTGELFF
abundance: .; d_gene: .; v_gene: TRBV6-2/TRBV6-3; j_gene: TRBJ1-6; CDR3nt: TGTGCCAGCAGCTCGGACCTGACAGGTTCACCCCTCCACTTT; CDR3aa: CASSSDLTGSPLHF
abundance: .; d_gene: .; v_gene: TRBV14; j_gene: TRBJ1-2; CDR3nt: TGTGCCAGCAGCCAGGACAGTTACTATGGCTACACCTTC; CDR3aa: CASSQDSYYGYTF
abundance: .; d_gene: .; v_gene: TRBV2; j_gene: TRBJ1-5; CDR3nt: TGTGCCAGCGCACCCTACCAAGGGCAGGGGTTTCAGCCCCAGCATTTT; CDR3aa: CASAPYQGQGFQPQHF
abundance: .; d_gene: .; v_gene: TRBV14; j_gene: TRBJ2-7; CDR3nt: TGTGCCAGCAGCCACGGTTACGAGCAGTACTTC; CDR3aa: CASSHGYEQYF
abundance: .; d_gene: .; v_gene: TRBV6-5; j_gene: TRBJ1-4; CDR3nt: TGTGCCAGCACGGCAAGGGGGGAAAAACTGTTTTTT; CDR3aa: CASTARGEKLFF
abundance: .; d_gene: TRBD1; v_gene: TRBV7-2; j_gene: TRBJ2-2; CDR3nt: TGTGCCAGCAGCTTACGACAGGGGAACGGGGAGCTGTTTTTT; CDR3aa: CASSLRQGNGELFF
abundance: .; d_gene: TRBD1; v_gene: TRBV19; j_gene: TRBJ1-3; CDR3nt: TGTGCCACTTCACAGGACAGGGACGAGGGAAACACCATATATTTT; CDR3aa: CATSQDRDEGNTIYF